This passage covers 8 T cell receptor beta chains from one sample sequenced in a study of identical twins. In TCRdb, the 5' RACE reads were re-called with MiXCR into one record per CDR3 protein. The repertoire holds 1.5 million to 2 million distinct CDR3 sequences, with roughly a third as singletons. The specimen sequenced was cord blood. These receptors were obtained from a newborn girl in good health.

In this sample, this clonotype turned up a few times. Here the CDR3 DNA reads TGTGCCAGCAGCTTTCTCCGGGCCTTAGGGAGTAATGAGCAGTTCTTC. Translation gives CASSFLRALGSNEQFF. The chain links TRBV5-5 to TRBJ2-1; a possible D gene is TRBD2 (5 bases). The CDR3 has 16 amino acids. Looked up from germline, CDR1 is SGHKS and CDR2 is YYEKEE (reference sequence). The V end was cut by 2 bases, the J end by 7 bases, with 19 bases between.

Notes on this clonotype: A much bigger clone sits one base away, suggesting this may be a read error. The chain couples TRBV28 to TRBJ2-1; TRBD2 matches 8 bases. TRBJ2-7 matches the DNA end more closely, so the J call is doubtful. Germline V gene lookup returns CDR1 MDHEN and CDR2 SYDVKM. The CDR3 has 17 residues. CDR3 amino acids: CASSIQPRSGKYNEQYF. The DNA of the CDR3 is TGTGCCAGCAGTATACAGCCGCGTAGCGGGAAGTACAATGAGCAGTACTTC.

As to this clonotype: One end of the junction does not line up with germline, which may come from a read error. The V and J genes are TRBV12-5 and TRBJ1-2; D not certain. Germline V gene data show CDR1 as LGHNT and CDR2 as FRNRAP. The CDR3 is made up of 11 amino acids. The CDR3 DNA reads as TGTGCTAATGGTTTGGTAAATGGCTACACCTTC. Its translation: CANGLVNGYTF. Full variable domain (remainder filled in from reference TRBV12-5 and TRBJ1-2): DARVTQTPRHKVTEMGQEVTMRCQPILGHNTVFWYRQTMMQGLELLAYFRNRAPLDDSGMPKDRFSAEMPDATLATLKIQPSEPRDSAVYFCANGLVNGYTFGSGTRLTVV.

In this sample, this clonotype turned up a few times. The chain is built from TRBV7-2 and TRBJ1-5; D ambiguous. Germline-derived CDR1 and CDR2 are SGHTA and FQGNSA. V was pared by 1 base and J by 4 bases, with 8 bases between. The CDR3 covers 14 residues. The CDR3 DNA sequence: TGTGCCAGCAGCTTAGAGCCAGTAAATCAGCCCCAGCATTTT. Protein product: CASSLEPVNQPQHF.

The rearrangement links TRBV20-1 to TRBJ1-1, with D uncertain. V was clipped by 3 bases and J by 0 bases, with 11 bases between them. The CDR3 sequence is 14 residues long. The germline gives CDR1 DFQATT, CDR2 SNEGSKA (reference sequence). CDR3 bases: TGCAGTGCTAGTACGGGCACTATGAACACTGAAGCTTTCTTT. It yields the protein CSASTGTMNTEAFF.

The chain carries TRBV5-5 and TRBJ1-2, with 9 bases identical to TRBD1. CDR3 length: 16 residues. Unmatched junction bases numbered 7, after V lost 4 bases and J lost 0 bases. Germline CDR1 SGHKS, CDR2 YYEKEE (reference sequence). The CDR3 bases are TGTGCCAGCAGCATACGGACAGGGGAGGCTAACTATGGCTACACCTTC. It specifies CASSIRTGEANYGYTF.

Only a few counts were recorded for this clonotype. The rearrangement joins TRBV5-1 to TRBJ2-4; 9 bases line up with TRBD2. The ends lost 4 bases at V and 0 bases at J; junction bases unmatched: 5. The germline V gene encodes CDR1 SGHRS and CDR2 YFSETQ. This CDR3 is 16 amino acids long. CDR3 bases: TGCGCCAGCAGCGACACTAGCGGGTTAGCCAAAAACATTCAGTACTTC. It yields the protein CASSDTSGLAKNIQYF.

The gene calls are TRBV21-1 and TRBJ2-5; the listed D gene, TRBD1, was not tested against the DNA. TRBV21-1 is noted as a pseudogene. This CDR3 is 13 amino acids long. CDR3: CASRRQIQETQYF. DNA of the CDR3: TGTGCCAGCAGACGACAGATCCAAGAGACCCAGTACTTC.